This T cell receptor beta chain was obtained from a study of cytomegalovirus exposure and HLA in healthy donors. The PCR used 60 Vbeta and 13 Jbeta primers. The data were produced by immunoSEQ multiplex PCR, yet TCRdb's version contains in-frame clones alone and is incomplete. The sample records under 200,000 clones, roughly 82% being singletons. After removal of 2 bases from V and 4 bases from J, the junction contained 6 bases not matched to a gene. CDR3 size: 16 residues. Germline loops: CDR1 SEHNR, CDR2 FQNEAQ (reference sequence). The chain recombines TRBV7-9 with TRBJ1-2; 11 bases are a match to TRBD1. This receptor was taken from a woman between 45 and 65 years old in good health and CMV-seropositive. The specimen was PBMCs. DNA of the CDR3: TGTGCCAGCAGCTTAAGGGGACAGGGGGAAACCTATGGCTACACCTTC. Translating gives CASSLRGQGETYGYTF.